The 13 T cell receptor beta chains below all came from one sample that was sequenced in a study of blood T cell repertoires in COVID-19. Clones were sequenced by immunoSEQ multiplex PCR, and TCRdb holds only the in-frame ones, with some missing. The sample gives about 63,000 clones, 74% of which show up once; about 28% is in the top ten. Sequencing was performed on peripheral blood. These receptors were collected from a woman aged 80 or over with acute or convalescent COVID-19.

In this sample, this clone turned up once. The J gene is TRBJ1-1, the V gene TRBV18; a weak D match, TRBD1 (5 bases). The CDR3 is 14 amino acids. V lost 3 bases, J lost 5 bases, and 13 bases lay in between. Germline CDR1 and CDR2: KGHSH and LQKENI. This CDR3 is CASSPTLGGTEAFF. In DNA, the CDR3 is TGTGCCAGCTCACCCACACTCGGGGGTACTGAAGCTTTCTTT.

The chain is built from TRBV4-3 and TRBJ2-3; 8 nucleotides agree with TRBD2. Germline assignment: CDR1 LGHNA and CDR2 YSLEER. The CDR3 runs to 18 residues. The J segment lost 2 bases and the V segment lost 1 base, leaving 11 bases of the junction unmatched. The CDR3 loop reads CASSQGPRTSRTTDTQYF. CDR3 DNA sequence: TGCGCCAGCAGCCAAGGACCCAGGACTAGCAGGACCACAGATACGCAGTATTTT.

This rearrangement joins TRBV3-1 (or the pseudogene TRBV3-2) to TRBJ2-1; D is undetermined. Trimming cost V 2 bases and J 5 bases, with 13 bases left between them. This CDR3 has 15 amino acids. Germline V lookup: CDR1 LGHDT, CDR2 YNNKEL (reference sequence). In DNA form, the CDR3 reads TGTGCCAGCAGCCAAAGAGCGATAAAGAACAATGAGCAGTTCTTC. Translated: CASSQRAIKNNEQFF.

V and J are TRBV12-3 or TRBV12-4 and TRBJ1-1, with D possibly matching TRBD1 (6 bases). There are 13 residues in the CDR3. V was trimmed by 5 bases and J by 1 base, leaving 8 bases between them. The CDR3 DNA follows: TGTGCCAGCAGTCGACAGGAGAACACTGAAGCTTTCTTT. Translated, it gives CASSRQENTEAFF.

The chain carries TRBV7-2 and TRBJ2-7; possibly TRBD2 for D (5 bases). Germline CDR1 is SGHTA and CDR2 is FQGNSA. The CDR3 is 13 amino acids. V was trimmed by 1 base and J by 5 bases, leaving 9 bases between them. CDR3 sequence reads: CASSLVRVDEQYF. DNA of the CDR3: TGTGCCAGCAGCTTAGTGCGGGTCGACGAGCAGTACTTC.

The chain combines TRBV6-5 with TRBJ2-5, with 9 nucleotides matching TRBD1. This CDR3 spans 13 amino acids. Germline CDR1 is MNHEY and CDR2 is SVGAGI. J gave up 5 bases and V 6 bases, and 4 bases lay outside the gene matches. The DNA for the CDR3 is TGTGCCAGCAGCGGACAGGGGACGGAGACCCAGTACTTC. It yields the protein CASSGQGTETQYF.

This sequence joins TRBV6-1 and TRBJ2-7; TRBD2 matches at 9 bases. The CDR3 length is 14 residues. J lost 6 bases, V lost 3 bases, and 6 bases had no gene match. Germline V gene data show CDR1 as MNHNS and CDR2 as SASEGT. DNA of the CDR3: TGTGCCAGCAGTGATTTCCCGACTAGCGGCGAGCAGTACTTC. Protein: CASSDFPTSGEQYF.

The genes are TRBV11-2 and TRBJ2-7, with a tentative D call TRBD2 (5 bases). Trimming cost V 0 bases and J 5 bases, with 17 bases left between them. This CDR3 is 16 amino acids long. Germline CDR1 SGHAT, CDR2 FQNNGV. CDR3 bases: TGTGCCAGCAGCTTAGATATCAAGCAATTCGGGGACGAGCAGTACTTC. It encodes CASSLDIKQFGDEQYF.

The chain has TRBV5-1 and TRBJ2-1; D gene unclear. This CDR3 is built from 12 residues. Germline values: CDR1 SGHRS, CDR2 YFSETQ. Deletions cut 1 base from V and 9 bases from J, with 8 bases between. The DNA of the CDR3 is TGCGCCAGCAGCTTGTCAGGTTTTGAGCAGTTCTTC. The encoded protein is CASSLSGFEQFF.

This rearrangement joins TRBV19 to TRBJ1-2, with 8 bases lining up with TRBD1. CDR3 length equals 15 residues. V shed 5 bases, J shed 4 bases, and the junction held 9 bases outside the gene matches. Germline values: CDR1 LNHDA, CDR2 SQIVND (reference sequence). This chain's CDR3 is CASSYQTGAAYGYTF. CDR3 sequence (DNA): TGTGCCAGTAGTTACCAGACAGGGGCGGCCTATGGCTACACCTTC.

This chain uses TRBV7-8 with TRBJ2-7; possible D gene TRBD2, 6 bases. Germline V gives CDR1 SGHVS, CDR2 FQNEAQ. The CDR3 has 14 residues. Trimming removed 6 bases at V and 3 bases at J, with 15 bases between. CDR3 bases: TGTGCCAGCAGGTCGTGGGGGGACCTCTACGAGCAGTACTTC. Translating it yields CASRSWGDLYEQYF.

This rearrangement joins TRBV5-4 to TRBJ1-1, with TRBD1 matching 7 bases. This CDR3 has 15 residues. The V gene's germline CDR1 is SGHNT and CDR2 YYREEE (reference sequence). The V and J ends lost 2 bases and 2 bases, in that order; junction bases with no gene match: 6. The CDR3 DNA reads TGTGCCAGCAGCTTTGAAAGGGGGCTTAACACTGAAGCTTTCTTT. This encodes CASSFERGLNTEAFF. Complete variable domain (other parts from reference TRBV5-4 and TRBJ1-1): ETGVTQSPTHLIKTRGQQVTLRCSSQSGHNTVSWYQQALGQGPQFIFQYYREEENGRGNFPPRFSGLQFPNYSSELNVNALELDDSALYLCASSFERGLNTEAFFGQGTRLTVV.

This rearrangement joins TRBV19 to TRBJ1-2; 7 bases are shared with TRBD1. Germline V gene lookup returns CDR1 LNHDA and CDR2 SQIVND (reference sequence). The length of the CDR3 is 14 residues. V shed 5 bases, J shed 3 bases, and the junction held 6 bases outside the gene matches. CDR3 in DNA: TGTGCCAGTAGTTTACAGGGGCGGTACTATGGCTACACCTTC. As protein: CASSLQGRYYGYTF.